This TCR beta chain emerged from a study of beta chain features in type 1 diabetes. Study results and caveats: Healthy donors had naive, central memory and Treg TCRB repertoires that appeared less similar than those seen among patients. Type 1 diabetes patients showed a moderate but significant shortening of TCRB CDR3s in all four CD4+ subsets.

As every portion of the isolated RNA was reverse transcribed, the sequencing read expressed TCRB transcripts. TCRdb's table, derived via immunoSEQ multiplex PCR, lists solely in-frame clones and lacks some. The table lists around 160,000 clones, roughly 9% of them singletons. Note on this clone: Its antigen is not known.

Per germline, CDR1 MGHDK and CDR2 SYGVNS. Trimming took 2 bases from V and 8 from J; bases not matched to a gene: 7. The CDR3 consists of 15 residues. What was sequenced was central memory CD4+ T cells from blood. The chain recombines TRBV25-1 with TRBJ1-3, with TRBD1 matching 9 bases. The sequence derives from a woman in her 30s with type 1 diabetes. CDR3 amino acids: CASSETGTGTDTIYF. In nucleotides, the CDR3 is TGTGCCAGCAGTGAAACCGGGACAGGGACGGACACCATATATTTT. Together with reference TRBV25-1 and TRBJ1-3, the CDR3 gives the full variable domain: EADIYQTPRYLVIGTGKKITLECSQTMGHDKMYWYQQDPGMELHLIHYSYGVNSTEKGDLSSESTVSRIRTEHFPLTLESARPSHTSQYLCASSETGTGTDTIYFGEGSWLTVV.